A selection of T cell receptor beta chains follows, all from one sample in a study of control samples from healthy donors and cancer patients. Here immunoSEQ multiplex PCR was the method, and the copy in TCRdb shows in-frame clones only, minus some. The sample includes more than 50,000 clones, roughly 88% of them seen just once. The sample taken for sequencing was blood. The receptors come from a man aged 50-60 years in good health. Both conserved end residues are part of each CDR3. The D gene is left open where the match is weak. Size is stated for part of the rows, as once, few or many counts, or as a class when the clone is expanded.

V	size	J	D	CDR3	DNA
TRBV4-2	.	TRBJ1-2	.	CASSQAGGDGYTF	TGTGCCAGCAGCCAAGCGGGCGGAGACGGCTACACCTTC
TRBV10-3	.	TRBJ1-5	TRBD1	CAISEKGQGRGGNQPQHF	TGTGCCATCAGTGAGAAGGGACAGGGGCGCGGGGGCAATCAGCCCCAGCATTTT
TRBV7-9	.	TRBJ2-5	TRBD1	CASSSLEGQGVLQATQYF	TGTGCCAGCAGCTCCCTCGAAGGACAGGGGGTTTTACAAGCGACCCAGTACTTC
TRBV4-1	.	TRBJ2-2	.	CASSKTYSGLASGELFF	TGCGCCAGCAGCAAGACGTACTCGGGTCTAGCCTCCGGGGAGCTGTTTTTT
TRBV2	.	TRBJ1-3	.	CASSGALGGNTIYF	TGTGCCAGCAGTGGTGCACTGGGAGGAAACACCATATATTTT
TRBV4-2	.	TRBJ2-2	TRBD2	CASSQGTSGGITGELFF	TGTGCCAGCAGCCAAGGGACTAGCGGGGGGATTACCGGGGAGCTGTTTTTT
TRBV30	.	TRBJ2-1	.	CAWTSDSRVNEQFF	TGTGCCTGGACATCGGACTCTAGGGTCAATGAGCAGTTCTTC
TRBV6-6	.	TRBJ2-1	.	CASSYSQVGNEQFF	TGTGCCAGCAGTTACTCCCAGGTTGGTAATGAGCAGTTCTTC
TRBV19	.	TRBJ2-1	.	CASKSGYNEQFF	TGTGCCAGTAAGTCAGGCTACAATGAGCAGTTCTTC
TRBV7-9	.	TRBJ2-1	TRBD2	CASSLVMGGPRNEQFF	TGTGCCAGCAGCTTAGTAATGGGAGGGCCCCGCAATGAGCAGTTCTTC
TRBV19	.	TRBJ2-2	TRBD1	CASSPDRGTGELFF	TGTGCCAGTAGTCCCGACAGGGGCACCGGGGAGCTGTTTTTT
TRBV7-6	.	TRBJ2-5	TRBD2	CASSATSGRQETQYF	TGTGCCAGCAGCGCCACTAGCGGGCGCCAAGAGACCCAGTACTTC
TRBV3-1/TRBV3-2	.	TRBJ1-4	.	CASSPRTVDATNEKLFF	TGTGCCAGCAGCCCCCGGACCGTTGATGCAACTAATGAAAAACTGTTTTTT
TRBV7-6	.	TRBJ1-3	.	CASSLSPTGRSGNTIYF	TGTGCCAGCAGCTTATCCCCTACAGGACGCTCTGGAAACACCATATATTTT
TRBV3-1/TRBV3-2	.	TRBJ1-3	.	CASSQDNSGNTIYF	TGTGCCAGCAGCCAAGACAACTCTGGAAACACCATATATTTT
TRBV20-1	.	TRBJ1-2	.	CSATALEGYTF	TGCAGTGCTACGGCACTAGAGGGCTACACCTTC
TRBV20-1	.	TRBJ1-2	.	CSAKHNYGYTF	TGCAGTGCTAAACACAACTATGGCTACACCTTC
TRBV6-2/TRBV6-3	.	TRBJ2-7	.	CASSYSWGEQYF	TGTGCCAGCAGTTACAGTTGGGGCGAGCAGTACTTC
TRBV19	.	TRBJ1-2	.	CASSPTGPNGYTF	TGTGCCAGTAGCCCCACCGGACCGAATGGCTACACCTTC
TRBV7-2	once	TRBJ1-4	.	CASSSPTQLNEKLFF	TGTGCCAGCAGCTCGCCGACTCAGCTTAATGAAAAACTGTTTTTT
TRBV12-3/TRBV12-4	few	TRBJ1-1	.	CASSLKGSEAFF	TGTGCCAGCAGTTTAAAGGGTAGTGAAGCTTTCTTT
TRBV4-2	.	TRBJ1-5	.	CASSQGAPQPQHF	TGTGCCAGCAGCCAGGGGGCCCCCCAGCCCCAGCATTTT
TRBV7-9	.	TRBJ2-2	.	CASSFGTEKSANTGELFF	TGTGCCAGCAGCTTCGGGACGGAGAAAAGCGCGAACACCGGGGAGCTGTTTTTT
TRBV28	.	TRBJ1-1	.	CASSLGPGTEAFF	TGTGCCAGCAGCCTGGGACCGGGGACTGAAGCTTTCTTT
TRBV28	.	TRBJ2-1	.	CASSVTSVNINEQFF	TGTGCCAGCAGTGTAACTTCGGTTAATATTAATGAGCAGTTCTTC
TRBV5-6	.	TRBJ2-3	TRBD2	CASSVLIAGADTQYF	TGTGCCAGCAGCGTATTAATAGCGGGAGCAGATACGCAGTATTTT
TRBV28	.	TRBJ1-5	TRBD1	CASSSPGQGDRPQHF	TGTGCCAGCAGTTCACCCGGACAGGGGGATCGGCCCCAGCATTTT
TRBV7-2	.	TRBJ1-4	TRBD1	CASSQGQGLNEKLFF	TGTGCCAGCAGCCAGGGACAGGGCTTGAATGAAAAACTGTTTTTT
TRBV11-2	.	TRBJ1-6	.	CASSGAVYSYNSPLHF	TGTGCCAGCAGCGGAGCAGTATACTCCTATAATTCACCCCTCCACTTT
TRBV28	.	TRBJ2-1	TRBD2	CASSSFKREGREQFF	TGTGCCAGCAGTTCCTTTAAGCGGGAGGGCCGGGAGCAGTTCTTC
TRBV7-7	.	TRBJ2-1	TRBD1	CASSSGTGGGLEQFF	TGTGCTAGCAGCTCCGGGACAGGGGGCGGGTTAGAACAGTTCTTC
TRBV7-9	.	TRBJ1-1	.	CASSLEQGNTEAFF	TGTGCCAGCAGCTTAGAGCAGGGGAACACTGAAGCTTTCTTT
TRBV6-5	.	TRBJ2-5	TRBD1	CASSRGQVTQETQYF	TGTGCCAGCAGCCGCGGACAGGTGACCCAAGAGACCCAGTACTTC
TRBV2	.	TRBJ1-6	.	CASSLDSGTVYNSPLHF	TGTGCCAGCAGTTTGGATTCCGGGACGGTCTATAATTCACCCCTCCACTTT
TRBV5-4	.	TRBJ1-2	.	CASRQGSNYGYTF	TGTGCCAGCAGGCAGGGAAGTAACTATGGCTACACCTTC
TRBV18	.	TRBJ1-1	.	CASSPPAGTTEAFF	TGTGCCAGCTCACCACCAGCCGGTACCACTGAAGCTTTCTTT
TRBV9	.	TRBJ2-2	.	CASSVQGRQATGELFF	TGTGCCAGCAGCGTCCAGGGAAGACAAGCCACCGGGGAGCTGTTTTTT
TRBV29-1	.	TRBJ1-5	.	CSVADGSNQPQHF	TGCAGCGTTGCGGACGGGAGCAATCAGCCCCAGCATTTT
TRBV28	.	TRBJ2-2	.	CASSLGFGVGELFF	TGTGCCAGCAGTTTAGGGTTCGGGGTCGGGGAGCTGTTTTTT
TRBV12-3/TRBV12-4	few	TRBJ1-2	TRBD1	CASSFPGQGNTF	TGTGCCAGCAGTTTCCCGGGACAGGGAAACACCTTC
TRBV5-6	.	TRBJ1-4	.	CASSSRDTTNEKLFF	TGTGCCAGCAGCAGCCGGGACACCACTAATGAAAAACTGTTTTTT
TRBV20-1	.	TRBJ1-1	.	CSALWYRAFF	TGCAGTGCCTTATGGTACAGGGCTTTCTTT
TRBV18	.	TRBJ2-1	TRBD1	CASSPQEGTGDPPGQFF	TGTGCCAGCTCACCACAAGAGGGGACAGGGGACCCTCCCGGGCAGTTCTTC
TRBV7-3	.	TRBJ2-3	.	CASSRWAQQTTDTQYF	TGTGCCAGCAGCCGGTGGGCCCAACAAACAACAGATACGCAGTATTTT
TRBV27	.	TRBJ1-5	.	CASRGGGWQPQHF	TGTGCCAGCAGAGGGGGGGGCTGGCAGCCCCAGCATTTT
TRBV5-1	few	TRBJ2-5	.	CASSFRDQETQYF	TGCGCCAGCAGCTTTCGGGACCAAGAGACCCAGTACTTC
TRBV3-1/TRBV3-2	.	TRBJ1-2	.	CASSPSRGPNYGYTF	TGTGCCAGCAGCCCCTCCCGGGGACCTAACTATGGCTACACCTTC
TRBV28	.	TRBJ1-6	.	CAIQRGEGSPLHF	TGTGCCATCCAAAGAGGGGAAGGTTCACCCCTCCACTTT
TRBV12-3/TRBV12-4	once	TRBJ2-7	.	CASRGDGPYEQYF	TGTGCCAGCAGGGGGGACGGGCCTTACGAGCAGTACTTC
TRBV6-5	.	TRBJ2-5	TRBD2	CASGLGLQETQYF	TGTGCCAGCGGACTGGGACTACAAGAGACCCAGTACTTC
TRBV18	.	TRBJ1-1	.	CASSPVPWSTEAFF	TGTGCCAGCTCACCGGTCCCGTGGAGCACTGAAGCTTTCTTT
TRBV6-5	.	TRBJ1-1	.	CASSYRGPAPAFF	TGTGCCAGCAGTTACAGAGGACCGGCGCCGGCTTTCTTT
TRBV5-5	few	TRBJ2-2	.	CASSLEGDGELFF	TGTGCCAGCAGCTTGGAAGGCGACGGGGAGCTGTTTTTT